Each of the 21 T cell receptor beta chains below was sequenced from the same sample in a study of cytomegalovirus exposure and HLA in healthy donors. PCR primers comprised 60 Vbeta and 13 Jbeta primers. TCRdb's table, derived via immunoSEQ multiplex PCR, lists solely in-frame clones and lacks some. Here the sample spans around 130,000 clones, over 80% being singletons. The sample taken for sequencing was PBMCs. All receptors come from a boy between 10 and 17 years old in good health and CMV-seronegative.

This chain joins TRBV7-8 and TRBJ2-1; D possibly corresponds to TRBD2 (5 bases). The CDR3 runs 16 residues. In germline, CDR1 is SGHVS, CDR2 FQNEAQ. The V and J ends lost 1 base and 8 bases respectively, with 18 bases between them. Here the CDR3 reads CASSLVGGSMRDEQFF. Written as DNA, the CDR3 is TGTGCCAGCAGCTTAGTTGGCGGGTCCATGCGGGATGAGCAGTTCTTC.

The chain couples TRBV5-6 to TRBJ2-3; tentatively, D is TRBD2 (6 bases). V lost 4 bases and J 4 bases, leaving 16 bases between the germline ends. Germline V lookup: CDR1 SGHDT, CDR2 YYEEEE. The CDR3 loop spans 15 amino acids. The DNA of the CDR3 is TGTGCCAGCAGCAAAGCGGGCTGGGGCGCAGATACGCAGTATTTT. Protein sequence: CASSKAGWGADTQYF.

The rearrangement joins TRBV6-5 to TRBJ2-2; a possible D gene is TRBD1 (7 bases). This CDR3 spans 15 amino acids. Trimming left V 1 base short and J 5 bases short, with 11 bases between. CDR1 and CDR2 from the germline V gene are MNHEY and SVGAGI. CDR3 in DNA: TGTGCCAGCAGTTACTTACAGGGGAGGACCGGGGAGCTGTTTTTT. This translates into CASSYLQGRTGELFF.

V and J are TRBV5-1 and TRBJ2-2; 8 nucleotides agree with TRBD1. With 3 bases clipped from V and 0 bases from J, the junction kept 1 base outside the gene matches. The CDR3 has 15 amino acids. The V gene's germline CDR1 is SGHRS and CDR2 YFSETQ. Written as DNA, the CDR3 is TGCGCCAGCAGCTCGGGACAGGCGAACACCGGGGAGCTGTTTTTT. Translated: CASSSGQANTGELFF.

This clone was seen only a few times. The CDR3 DNA sequence: TGCAGTGCTAGTCCTGTAAACATTCAGTACTTC. It encodes CSASPVNIQYF. The chain links TRBV20-1 to TRBJ2-4; D gene uncertain. The CDR3 spans 11 residues. V was shortened by 3 bases and J by 6 bases, with 6 bases between the two germline ends. CDR1 and CDR2 (germline): DFQATT, SNEGSKA (reference sequence).

The chain uses TRBV5-6 and TRBJ1-6, with TRBD1 matching over 9 bases. The CDR3 has 14 residues. The V gene's germline CDR1 is SGHDT and CDR2 YYEEEE. The V segment lost 4 bases and the J segment 7 bases; nucleotides outside the gene matches: 3. The CDR3 bases are TGTGCCAGCAGCCCGGACAGGGGCAATTCACCCCTCCACTTT. Translation gives CASSPDRGNSPLHF.

In this sample, this clone turned up a few times. A junction end diverges from the germline sequence, so it may reflect a read error. The gene calls are TRBV5-6 and TRBJ2-1; no clear D gene. Germline V gives CDR1 SGHDT, CDR2 YYEEEE. CDR3 length: 11 amino acids. The CDR3 DNA reads TGTGCCAGCAGCTCCCCGACGGAGCGGTTCTTC. The encoded protein is CASSSPTERFF. Using reference TRBV5-6 and TRBJ2-1 for the parts outside the CDR3, the full variable domain is DAGVTQSPTHLIKTRGQQVTLRCSPKSGHDTVSWYQQALGQGPQFIFQYYEEEERQRGNFPDRFSGHQFPNYSSELNVNALLLGDSALYLCASSSPTERFFGPGTRLTVL.

The chain combines TRBV9 with TRBJ2-2; 7 nucleotides agree with TRBD1. Unmatched junction bases numbered 5, after V lost 1 base and J lost 2 bases. This CDR3 contains 16 residues. Per the germline V gene, CDR1 is SGDLS and CDR2 is YYNGEE. The CDR3 loop reads CASSVRGTENTGELFF. The CDR3 nucleotides read TGTGCCAGCAGCGTACGAGGGACAGAAAACACCGGGGAGCTGTTTTTT.

The rearrangement links TRBV2 to TRBJ1-5, with D hard to call. Per germline, CDR1 SNHLY and CDR2 FYNNEI. V lost 6 bases and J 2 bases, leaving 17 bases between the germline ends. The CDR3 loop spans 16 amino acids. CDR3 nucleotides: TGTGCCAGCAGCGGATCCCGGGAAAGAGGCAATCAGCCCCAGCATTTT. It translates to CASSGSRERGNQPQHF.

The V gene is TRBV27, the J gene TRBJ1-2, with a tentative D call TRBD1 (6 bases). The V end was cut by 6 bases, the J end by 7 bases, with 15 bases between. This CDR3 is built from 13 residues. The germline CDR1 and CDR2 sequences are MNHEY and SMNVEV (reference sequence). The CDR3 spells CASRKGGGPGYTF. CDR3 coding DNA: TGTGCCAGCAGGAAAGGGGGGGGTCCTGGCTACACCTTC.

This clone was observed a single time. The chain is built from TRBV2 and TRBJ2-5, with 7 bases matching TRBD1. The J call may be mistaken, given a closer DNA end match to TRBJ2-7. There are 14 residues in the CDR3. Germline V lookup: CDR1 SNHLY, CDR2 FYNNEI. CDR3 sequence: CASRDWDSSYEQYF. In DNA, the CDR3 is TGTGCCAGCAGGGACTGGGACAGCTCCTACGAGCAGTACTTC.

CDR3 in DNA: TGTGCCAGTCAAGGGGGCACCGGGGAGCTGTTTTTT. Translation gives CASQGGTGELFF. This chain joins TRBV25-1 and TRBJ2-2; tentatively, D is TRBD1 (6 bases). Trimming shortened V by 9 bases and J by 4 bases, and 9 bases separated the two germline ends. The CDR3 covers 12 residues. The V gene's germline CDR1 is MGHDK and CDR2 SYGVNS.

This sequence joins TRBV19 and TRBJ1-5, with 8 bases matching TRBD1. J lost 7 bases, V lost 5 bases, and 7 bases had no gene match. The CDR3 extends over 14 amino acids. Germline V lookup: CDR1 LNHDA, CDR2 SQIVND (reference sequence). This CDR3 reads CASSLGDRRQPQHF. CDR3 in DNA: TGTGCCAGTAGTCTCGGGGACAGGAGACAGCCCCAGCATTTT.

The V call is TRBV6-6, the J call TRBJ2-7, with 11 bases that match TRBD2. The CDR3 has 14 amino acids. Germline CDR1 reads MNHNY; CDR2 reads SVGAGI (reference sequence). V shed 2 bases, J shed 3 bases, and the junction held 0 bases outside the gene matches. The CDR3, as DNA: TGTGCCAGCAGTTACGGGACTAGCGGCTACGAGCAGTACTTC. Protein product: CASSYGTSGYEQYF.

The CDR3 region has the DNA TGTGCCTGGAGTGTGACAGGCTACAATCAGCCCCAGCATTTT. It is translated as CAWSVTGYNQPQHF. This chain joins TRBV30 and TRBJ1-5; D is possibly TRBD1 (6 bases). This CDR3 spans 14 amino acids. V was pared by 0 bases and J by 3 bases, with 9 bases between. Germline lookup yields CDR1 GTSNPN and CDR2 SVGIG (reference sequence).

CDR3 residues: CASRPSWGGRRDEQFF. DNA of the CDR3: TGTGCCAGCAGACCTTCCTGGGGCGGGAGGAGAGATGAGCAGTTCTTC. This chain joins TRBV6-6 and TRBJ2-1; 8 bases align to TRBD2. CDR1 and CDR2 from the germline V gene are MNHNY and SVGAGI (reference sequence). Germline trimming cut 6 bases from V and 8 bases from J; bases unmatched to any gene: 15. This CDR3 region has 16 residues.

This chain uses TRBV14 with TRBJ1-2, with a weak D call TRBD1 (6 bases). In germline, CDR1 is SGHDN, CDR2 FVKESK. The CDR3 runs 14 residues. Trimming removed 6 bases from V and 2 bases from J, with 13 bases in between. The CDR3 DNA reads as TGTGCCAGCAGTCGGGACATCCAAAACTATGGCTACACCTTC. As protein: CASSRDIQNYGYTF.

The chain has TRBV30 and TRBJ2-2; D may be TRBD1 (6 bases). The V end lost 4 bases, the J end lost 1 base, and 10 bases lay between the germline ends. The CDR3 is 14 residues long. Looked up from germline, CDR1 is GTSNPN and CDR2 is SVGIG (reference sequence). The CDR3: CAWTAGVNTGELFF. The CDR3 DNA follows: TGTGCCTGGACGGCAGGGGTGAACACCGGGGAGCTGTTTTTT. The entire variable domain, with the rest obtained from reference TRBV30 and TRBJ2-2, is as follows: SQTIHQWPATLVQPVGSPLSLECTVEGTSNPNLYWYRQAAGRGLQLLFYSVGIGQISSEVPQNLSASRPQDRQFILSSKKLLLSDSGFYLCAWTAGVNTGELFFGEGSRLTVL.

This chain links TRBV27 with TRBJ2-3; maybe TRBD2 (5 bases). The CDR3 consists of 14 residues. Germline V gives CDR1 MNHEY, CDR2 SMNVEV (reference sequence). V lost 7 bases, J lost 4 bases, and 15 bases lay in between. CDR3: CASKPEAGADTQYF. Here the CDR3 DNA reads TGTGCCAGCAAGCCAGAGGCCGGGGCAGATACGCAGTATTTT.

The rearrangement joins TRBV7-8 to TRBJ2-5; weak D call: TRBD2 (6 bases). This CDR3 spans 15 amino acids. Germline V CDR1 and CDR2: SGHVS, FQNEAQ. V was pared by 5 bases and J by 3 bases, with 16 bases between. CDR3 in DNA: TGTGCCAGCAGCCGAGCCGGGACTGGAGAAGAGACCCAGTACTTC. Translated, it gives CASSRAGTGEETQYF.

This clone has just a few counts. The chain joins TRBV7-9 to TRBJ2-1, with 10 positions matching TRBD2. Unmatched junction bases numbered 8, after V lost 1 base and J lost 8 bases. The CDR3 spans 16 residues. Germline V lookup: CDR1 SEHNR, CDR2 FQNEAQ (reference sequence). The CDR3 is CASSLGPSGSRDEQFF. CDR3 nucleotides: TGTGCCAGCAGCTTAGGGCCTAGCGGGAGTCGGGATGAGCAGTTCTTC. The variable domain in full, with the rest retrieved from reference TRBV7-9 and TRBJ2-1, is DTGVSQNPRHKITKRGQNVTFRCDPISEHNRLYWYRQTLGQGPEFLTYFQNEAQLEKSRLLSDRFSAERPKGSFSTLEIQRTEQGDSAMYLCASSLGPSGSRDEQFFGPGTRLTVL.